Sequencing of this T cell receptor beta chain was carried out in a study of control samples from healthy donors and cancer patients. This clone occurred once. This CDR3 has 17 residues. CDR1 is SGHDN, CDR2 FVKESK, per germline. V gave up 4 bases and J gave up 2 bases, with 20 bases separating them. The method was immunoSEQ multiplex PCR; TCRdb's version includes in-frame clones alone and lacks a portion of them. The sample gives 100,000 to 150,000 clones, roughly 87% of which show up once; roughly 1.9% is in the top ten. Material: blood. This TCR derives from a man in his late teens or twenties in good health. The chain carries TRBV14 and TRBJ1-1; TRBD1 is a possible D gene (5 bases). The chain's CDR3 is CASSRVARPGDNTEAFF. For the CDR3, the DNA is TGTGCCAGCAGCCGAGTAGCACGCCCTGGGGACAACACTGAAGCTTTCTTT.